The 14 T cell receptor beta chains below were found in one sample sequenced in a study of blood T cell repertoires in COVID-19. Profiling relied on immunoSEQ multiplex PCR, and the TCRdb table lists in-frame clones only, not all of them. This sample has about 170,000 clones, with roughly 86% found just once. The sequenced sample was peripheral blood. These TCRs come from a woman older than 75 with COVID-19, enrolled during active disease.

CDR3 bases: TGTGCCAGTAGTACACAGGGGGGGTACCAAGAGACCCAGTACTTC. As protein: CASSTQGGYQETQYF. The V call is TRBV19, the J call TRBJ2-5; possible D gene TRBD1, 8 bases. The CDR3 totals 15 residues. V dropped 4 bases and J dropped 0 bases, with 12 bases sitting between them. Germline V gene data show CDR1 as LNHDA and CDR2 as SQIVND (reference sequence).

The genes are TRBV29-1 and TRBJ1-1; D uncertain. Per germline, CDR1 SQVTM and CDR2 ANQGSEA. V lost 3 bases, J lost 4 bases, and 12 bases lay in between. CDR3 length: 13 residues. CDR3 nucleotides: TGCAGCGTTGACGGGTACTCGGTCACTGAAGCTTTCTTT. It is translated as CSVDGYSVTEAFF.

The chain carries TRBV5-1 and TRBJ2-2, with 8 positions matching TRBD2. Germline CDR1 SGHRS, CDR2 YFSETQ. The CDR3 runs to 16 residues. V dropped 1 base and J dropped 5; count of bases not matched to a gene: 7. The CDR3 sequence: CASSLSAGGGTGELFF. The CDR3 region has the DNA TGCGCCAGCAGCTTGTCCGCGGGAGGTGGGACCGGGGAGCTGTTTTTT.

The chain combines TRBV7-9 with TRBJ2-1; 9 bases are shared with TRBD2. Looked up from germline, CDR1 is SEHNR and CDR2 is FQNEAQ (reference sequence). Trimming cost V 11 bases and J 1 base; bases outside gene matches: 18. The CDR3 sequence is 18 residues long. CDR3 in DNA: TGTGCCTGGCGTGGTAGCGGGAGTTCTTATTCGTCCTACAATGAGCAGTTCTTC. As protein: CAWRGSGSSYSSYNEQFF.

V and J are TRBV28 and TRBJ2-7; no clear D gene. The CDR3 consists of 12 residues. The germline CDR1 and CDR2 sequences are MDHEN and SYDVKM. Trimming left V 5 bases short and J 2 bases short, with 7 bases between. The DNA for the CDR3 is TGTGCCAGCAGTCTGCTAGCCTACGAGCAGTACTTC. This sequence encodes CASSLLAYEQYF.

The CDR3 coding sequence is TGCGCCAGCAGCAAGCGGGAGCCGGGGGTCGAGCAGTACTTC. Encoded protein: CASSKREPGVEQYF. The J gene is TRBJ2-7, the V gene TRBV5-1; 8 positions agree with TRBD2. The germline V gene has CDR1 SGHRS and CDR2 YFSETQ. V lost 4 bases, J lost 6 bases, and 9 bases stayed unmatched. The CDR3 loop spans 14 amino acids.

The chain uses TRBV20-1 and TRBJ2-5; D is uncertain. CDR1 is DFQATT, CDR2 SNEGSKA, per germline (reference sequence). The CDR3 length is 13 residues. Trimming removed 3 bases from V and 5 bases from J, with 13 bases in between. The CDR3: CSASPNLGETQYF. The CDR3, as DNA: TGCAGTGCTAGTCCCAACCTCGGGGAGACCCAGTACTTC.

The CDR3 nucleotides read TGCGCCAGCAGCTTGGGTAGCGGGAGCAATGAGCAGTTCTTC. Translated, it gives CASSLGSGSNEQFF. This chain connects TRBV5-1 to TRBJ2-1; 9 bases map to TRBD2. The CDR3 is 14 residues long. In germline, CDR1 is SGHRS, CDR2 YFSETQ. Trimming at V came to 0 bases and at J to 6 bases, leaving 1 base not matched to a gene. Full variable domain (outside the CDR3, taken from reference TRBV5-1 and TRBJ2-1): KAGVTQTPRYLIKTRGQQVTLSCSPISGHRSVSWYQQTPGQGLQFLFEYFSETQRNKGNFPGRFSGRQFSNSRSEMNVSTLELGDSALYLCASSLGSGSNEQFFGPGTRLTVL.

The gene calls are TRBV20-1 and TRBJ2-1; 13 nucleotides align to TRBD2. There are 18 residues in the CDR3. J gave up 0 bases and V 3 bases, and 8 bases lay outside the gene matches. Per the germline V gene, CDR1 is DFQATT and CDR2 is SNEGSKA (reference sequence). The CDR3 bases are TGCAGTGCTAGTCGGACTAGCGGGGGCTTAAGCTCCTACAATGAGCAGTTCTTC. Protein product: CSASRTSGGLSSYNEQFF.

V usage is TRBV19 and J usage is TRBJ2-7; TRBD1 agrees at 8 bases. There are 16 residues in the CDR3. Germline V lookup: CDR1 LNHDA, CDR2 SQIVND (reference sequence). With V trimmed by 3 bases and J by 2 bases, 9 bases remained unmatched. CDR3 residues: CASSIPGTGNPYEQYF. As DNA, the CDR3 is TGTGCCAGTAGTATCCCCGGGACAGGTAATCCCTACGAGCAGTACTTC. The complete variable domain, with remaining parts taken from reference TRBV19 and TRBJ2-7, reads DGGITQSPKYLFRKEGQNVTLSCEQNLNHDAMYWYRQDPGQGLRLIYYSQIVNDFQKGDIAEGYSVSREKKESFPLTVTSAQKNPTAFYLCASSIPGTGNPYEQYFGPGTRLTVT.

The chain combines TRBV5-4 with TRBJ2-3; D ambiguous. The V end lost 0 bases, the J end lost 5 bases, and 13 bases lay between the germline ends. The CDR3 has 15 amino acids. In germline, CDR1 is SGHNT, CDR2 YYREEE (reference sequence). The CDR3 region has the DNA TGTGCCAGCAGCTTGGTGCGTGCGGAAGGAGATACGCAGTATTTT. Translated, it gives CASSLVRAEGDTQYF.

This chain links TRBV27 with TRBJ1-5; D perhaps matches TRBD1 (5 bases). The CDR3 covers 14 residues. V gave up 3 bases and J gave up 1 base, with 7 bases separating them. Germline V gene lookup returns CDR1 MNHEY and CDR2 SMNVEV (reference sequence). CDR3 DNA: TGTGCCAGCAGTTTCGGGGGGAGCAATCAGCCCCAGCATTTT. It translates to CASSFGGSNQPQHF.

V and J are TRBV6-5 and TRBJ1-1; TRBD1 might be the D (6 bases). The ends were cut back, 6 bases at V and 5 bases at J, with 13 bases in the middle. Germline-derived CDR1 and CDR2 are MNHEY and SVGAGI. CDR3 size: 13 residues. The CDR3: CASRPNRATEAFF. As DNA, the CDR3 is TGTGCCAGCAGGCCCAACAGGGCTACTGAAGCTTTCTTT.

V is TRBV5-8 and J is TRBJ2-1; 7 bases agree with TRBD1. The length of the CDR3 is 15 residues. Trimming removed 0 bases from V and 2 bases from J; junction bases left unmatched: 2. Germline V gene sequence: CDR1 SGHTS, CDR2 YDEGEE. The CDR3, as DNA: TGTGCCAGCAGCTTGGCCGGGACAGCCTACAATGAGCAGTTCTTC. Translated: CASSLAGTAYNEQFF.